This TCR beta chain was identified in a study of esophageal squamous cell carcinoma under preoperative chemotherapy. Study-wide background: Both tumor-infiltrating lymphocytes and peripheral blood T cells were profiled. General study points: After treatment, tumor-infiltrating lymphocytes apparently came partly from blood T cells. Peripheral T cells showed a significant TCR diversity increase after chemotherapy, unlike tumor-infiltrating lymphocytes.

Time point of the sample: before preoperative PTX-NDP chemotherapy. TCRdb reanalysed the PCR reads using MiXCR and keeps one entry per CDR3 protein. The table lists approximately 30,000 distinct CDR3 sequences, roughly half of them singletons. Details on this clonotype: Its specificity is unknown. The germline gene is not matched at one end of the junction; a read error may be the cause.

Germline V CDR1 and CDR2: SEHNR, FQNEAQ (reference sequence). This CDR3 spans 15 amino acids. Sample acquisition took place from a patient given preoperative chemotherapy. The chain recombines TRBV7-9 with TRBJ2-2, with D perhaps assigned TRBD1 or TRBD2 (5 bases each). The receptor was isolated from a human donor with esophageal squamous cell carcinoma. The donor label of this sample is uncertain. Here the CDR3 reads CASGSGTASTGELYF. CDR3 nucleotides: TGTGCCAGCGGCTCCGGGACGGCGAGCACCGGGGAGCTGTATTTT. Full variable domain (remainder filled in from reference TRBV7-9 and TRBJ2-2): DTGVSQNPRHKITKRGQNVTFRCDPISEHNRLYWYRQTLGQGPEFLTYFQNEAQLEKSRLLSDRFSAERPKGSFSTLEIQRTEQGDSAMYLCASGSGTASTGELYFGEGSRLTVL.